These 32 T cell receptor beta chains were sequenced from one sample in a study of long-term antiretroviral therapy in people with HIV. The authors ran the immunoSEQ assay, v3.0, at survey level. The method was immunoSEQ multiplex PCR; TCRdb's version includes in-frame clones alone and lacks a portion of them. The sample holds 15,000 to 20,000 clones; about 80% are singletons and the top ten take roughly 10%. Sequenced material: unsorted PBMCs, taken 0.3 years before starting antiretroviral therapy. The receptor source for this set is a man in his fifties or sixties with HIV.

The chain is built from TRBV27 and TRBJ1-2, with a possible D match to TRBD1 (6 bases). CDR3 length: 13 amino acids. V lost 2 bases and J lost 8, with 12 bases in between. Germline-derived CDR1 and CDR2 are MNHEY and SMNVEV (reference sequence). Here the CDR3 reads CASSLGQSQGYTF. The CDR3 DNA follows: TGTGCCAGCAGTTTAGGACAGTCTCAAGGCTACACCTTC.

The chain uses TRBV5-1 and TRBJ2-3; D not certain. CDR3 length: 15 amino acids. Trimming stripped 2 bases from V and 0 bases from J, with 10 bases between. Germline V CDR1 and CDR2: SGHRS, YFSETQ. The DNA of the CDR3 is TGCGCCAGCAGCTTTCAGGTCGCTAGCACAGATACGCAGTATTTT. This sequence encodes CASSFQVASTDTQYF.

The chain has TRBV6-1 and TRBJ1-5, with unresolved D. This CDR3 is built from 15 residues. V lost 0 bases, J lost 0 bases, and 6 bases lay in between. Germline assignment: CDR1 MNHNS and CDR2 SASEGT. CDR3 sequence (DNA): TGTGCCAGCAGTGAAGCACCAGATAGCAATCAGCCCCAGCATTTT. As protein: CASSEAPDSNQPQHF.

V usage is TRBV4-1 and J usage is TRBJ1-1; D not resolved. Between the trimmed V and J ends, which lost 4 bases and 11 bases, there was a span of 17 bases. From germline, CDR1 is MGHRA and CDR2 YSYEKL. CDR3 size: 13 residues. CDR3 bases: TGCGCCAGCAGCCTCCGGGAGAACCGAGGGGCTTTCTTT. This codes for CASSLRENRGAFF.

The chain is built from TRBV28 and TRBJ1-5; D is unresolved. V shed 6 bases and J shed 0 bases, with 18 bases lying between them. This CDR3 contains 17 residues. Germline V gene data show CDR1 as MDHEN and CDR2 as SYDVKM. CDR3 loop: CASSPFADGHSNQPQHF. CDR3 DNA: TGTGCCAGCAGCCCATTTGCGGACGGTCATAGCAATCAGCCCCAGCATTTT.

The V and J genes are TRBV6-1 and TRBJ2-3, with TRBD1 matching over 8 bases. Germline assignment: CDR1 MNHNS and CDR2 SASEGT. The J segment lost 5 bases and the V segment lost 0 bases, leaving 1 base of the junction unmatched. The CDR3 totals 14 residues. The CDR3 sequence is CASSEATGVDTQYF. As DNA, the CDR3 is TGTGCCAGCAGTGAAGCGACAGGGGTAGATACGCAGTATTTT.

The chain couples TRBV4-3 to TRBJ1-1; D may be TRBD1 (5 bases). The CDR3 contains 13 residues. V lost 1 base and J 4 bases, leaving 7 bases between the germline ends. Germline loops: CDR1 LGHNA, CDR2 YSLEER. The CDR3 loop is CASSQGDSTEAFF. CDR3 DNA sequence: TGCGCCAGCAGCCAAGGGGACTCCACTGAAGCTTTCTTT.

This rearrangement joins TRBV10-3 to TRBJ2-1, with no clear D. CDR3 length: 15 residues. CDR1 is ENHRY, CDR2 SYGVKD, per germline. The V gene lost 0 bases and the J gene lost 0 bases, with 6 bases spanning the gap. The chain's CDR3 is CAISESANSYNEQFF. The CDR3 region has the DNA TGTGCCATCAGTGAGTCGGCTAACTCCTACAATGAGCAGTTCTTC.

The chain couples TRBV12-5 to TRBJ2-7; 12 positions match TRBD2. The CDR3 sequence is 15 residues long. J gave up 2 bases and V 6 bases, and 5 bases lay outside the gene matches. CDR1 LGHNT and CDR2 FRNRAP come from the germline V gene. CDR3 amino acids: CASGSLAGGPYEQYF. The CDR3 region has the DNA TGTGCTAGTGGAAGTCTAGCGGGAGGGCCCTACGAGCAGTACTTC.

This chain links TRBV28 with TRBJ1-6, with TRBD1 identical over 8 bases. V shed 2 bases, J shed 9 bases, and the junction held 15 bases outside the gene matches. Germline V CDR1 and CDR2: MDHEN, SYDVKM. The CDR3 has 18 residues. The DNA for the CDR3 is TGTGCCAGCAGTTTACCCACTAGTTTGGCAGGGGGCTTTTCACCCCTCCACTTT. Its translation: CASSLPTSLAGGFSPLHF.

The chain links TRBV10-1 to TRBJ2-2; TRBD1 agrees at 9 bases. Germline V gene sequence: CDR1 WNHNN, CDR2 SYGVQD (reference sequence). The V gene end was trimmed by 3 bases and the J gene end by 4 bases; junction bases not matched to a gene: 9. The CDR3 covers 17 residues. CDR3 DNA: TGCGCCAGCAGTGATTTCCCAGGGACAGGGCCCACCGGGGAGCTGTTTTTT. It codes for CASSDFPGTGPTGELFF.

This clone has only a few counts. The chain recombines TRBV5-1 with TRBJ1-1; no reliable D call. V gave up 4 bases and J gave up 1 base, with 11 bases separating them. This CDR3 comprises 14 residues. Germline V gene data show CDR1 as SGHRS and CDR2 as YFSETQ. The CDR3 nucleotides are TGCGCCAGCAGCCCATCCATTACGAACACTGAAGCTTTCTTT. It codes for CASSPSITNTEAFF.

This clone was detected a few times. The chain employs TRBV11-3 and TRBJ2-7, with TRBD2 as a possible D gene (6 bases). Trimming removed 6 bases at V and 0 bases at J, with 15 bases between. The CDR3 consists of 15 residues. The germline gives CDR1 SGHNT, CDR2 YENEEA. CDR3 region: CASRHRDLPSYEQYF. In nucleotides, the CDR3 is TGTGCCAGCAGACACCGGGACTTGCCCTCCTACGAGCAGTACTTC.

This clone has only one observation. This CDR3 reads CASSVFAGGGTGELFF. CDR3 bases: TGTGCCAGCAGCGTATTTGCGGGAGGTGGGACCGGGGAGCTGTTTTTT. The chain recombines TRBV9 with TRBJ2-2, with 8 bases fitting TRBD2. The CDR3 length is 16 residues. The germline V gene has CDR1 SGDLS and CDR2 YYNGEE. Germline trimming cut 1 base from V and 5 bases from J; bases unmatched to any gene: 7.

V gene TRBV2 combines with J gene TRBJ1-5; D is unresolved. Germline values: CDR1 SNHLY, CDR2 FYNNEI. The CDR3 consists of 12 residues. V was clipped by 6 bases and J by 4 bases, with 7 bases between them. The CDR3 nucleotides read TGTGCCAGCAGCTTAGGGAATCAGCCCCAGCATTTT. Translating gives CASSLGNQPQHF.

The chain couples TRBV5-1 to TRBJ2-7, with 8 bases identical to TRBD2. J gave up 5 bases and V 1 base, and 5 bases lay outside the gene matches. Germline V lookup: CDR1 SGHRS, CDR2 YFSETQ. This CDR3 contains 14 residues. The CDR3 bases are TGCGCCAGCAGCTTGACGGGGGGGGCCGACGAGCAGTACTTC. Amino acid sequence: CASSLTGGADEQYF.

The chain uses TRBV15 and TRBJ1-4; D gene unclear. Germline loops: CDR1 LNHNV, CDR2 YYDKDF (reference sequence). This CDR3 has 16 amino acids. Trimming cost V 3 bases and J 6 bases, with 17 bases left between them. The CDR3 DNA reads TGTGCCACCAGCAGGACTACAGTTGCAAACGATGAAAAACTGTTTTTT. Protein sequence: CATSRTTVANDEKLFF.

Here the CDR3 DNA reads TGTGCCAGTCTTTCCTACGAGCAGTACTTC. Its protein is CASLSYEQYF. J is TRBJ2-7 and V is TRBV6-1; D unclear. This CDR3 is built from 10 residues. The V end was cut by 9 bases, the J end by 1 base, with 4 bases between. CDR1 MNHNS and CDR2 SASEGT come from the germline V gene.

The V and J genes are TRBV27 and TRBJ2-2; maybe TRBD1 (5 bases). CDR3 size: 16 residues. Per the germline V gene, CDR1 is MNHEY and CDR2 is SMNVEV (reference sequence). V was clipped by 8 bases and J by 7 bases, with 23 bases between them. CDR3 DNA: TGTGCCAGCGGATATCGACAGCTTGTGCATATCGGGGAGCTGTTTTTT. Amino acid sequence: CASGYRQLVHIGELFF.

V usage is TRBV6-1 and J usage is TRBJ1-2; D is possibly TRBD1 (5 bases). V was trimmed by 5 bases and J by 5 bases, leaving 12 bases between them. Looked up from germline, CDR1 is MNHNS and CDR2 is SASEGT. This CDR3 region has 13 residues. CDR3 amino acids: CASSREEGYGYTF. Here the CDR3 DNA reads TGTGCCAGCAGTCGGGAGGAGGGGTATGGCTACACCTTC.

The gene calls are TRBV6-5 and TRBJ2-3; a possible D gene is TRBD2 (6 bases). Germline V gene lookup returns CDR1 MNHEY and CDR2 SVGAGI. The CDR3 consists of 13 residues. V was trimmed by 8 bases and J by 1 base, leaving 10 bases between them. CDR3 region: CASDGGGTDTQYF. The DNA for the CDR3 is TGTGCCAGCGACGGCGGGGGCACAGATACGCAGTATTTT.

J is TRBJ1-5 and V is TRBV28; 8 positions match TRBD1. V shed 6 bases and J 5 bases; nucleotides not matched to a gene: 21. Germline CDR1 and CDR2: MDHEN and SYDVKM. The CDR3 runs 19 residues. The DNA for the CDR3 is TGTGCCAGCAGCCCACGCGCGCTTTGGACAGGGTTAAGAGATCAGCCCCAGCATTTT. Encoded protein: CASSPRALWTGLRDQPQHF.

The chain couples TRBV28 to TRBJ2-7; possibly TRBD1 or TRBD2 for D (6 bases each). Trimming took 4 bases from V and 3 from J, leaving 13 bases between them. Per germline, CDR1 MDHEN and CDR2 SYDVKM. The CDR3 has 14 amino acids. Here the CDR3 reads CASSWDGGSYEQYF. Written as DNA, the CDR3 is TGTGCCAGCAGTTGGGACGGGGGCAGCTACGAGCAGTACTTC.

The DNA of the CDR3 is TGTGCCAGCAGCTCGGGACAGGAATTATCCTACGAGCAGTACTTC. Protein product: CASSSGQELSYEQYF. The genes are TRBV7-2 and TRBJ2-7; 8 bases are a match to TRBD1. The V segment lost 4 bases and the J segment 1 base; nucleotides outside the gene matches: 6. The CDR3 is made up of 15 amino acids. Germline-derived CDR1 and CDR2 are SGHTA and FQGNSA.

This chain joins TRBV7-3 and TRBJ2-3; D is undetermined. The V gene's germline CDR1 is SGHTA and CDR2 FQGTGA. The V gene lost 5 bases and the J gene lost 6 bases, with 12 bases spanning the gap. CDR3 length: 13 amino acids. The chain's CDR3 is CASSSRAYDTQYF. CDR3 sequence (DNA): TGTGCCAGCAGCAGCCGGGCCTACGATACGCAGTATTTT.

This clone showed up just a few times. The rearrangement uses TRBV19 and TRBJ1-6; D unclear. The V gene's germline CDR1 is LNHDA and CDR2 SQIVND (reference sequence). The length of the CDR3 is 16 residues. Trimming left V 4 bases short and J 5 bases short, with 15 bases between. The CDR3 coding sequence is TGTGCCAGTAGTACTAGACATCTACGGGATAATTCACCCCTCCACTTT. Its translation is CASSTRHLRDNSPLHF.

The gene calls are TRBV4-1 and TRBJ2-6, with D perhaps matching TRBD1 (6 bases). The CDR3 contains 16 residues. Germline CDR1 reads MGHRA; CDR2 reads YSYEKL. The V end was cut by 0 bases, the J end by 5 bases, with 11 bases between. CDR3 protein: CASSQEGAHWANVLTF. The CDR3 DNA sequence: TGCGCCAGCAGCCAAGAGGGGGCTCACTGGGCCAACGTCCTGACTTTC.

The CDR3 sequence: CASSLKSEAYGYTF. The CDR3 DNA sequence: TGTGCCAGCAGCTTAAAGAGCGAAGCCTATGGCTACACCTTC. V is TRBV7-2 and J is TRBJ1-2; D not certain. V shed 2 bases and J shed 4 bases, with 11 bases lying between them. CDR3 length: 14 residues. Germline V lookup: CDR1 SGHTA, CDR2 FQGNSA.

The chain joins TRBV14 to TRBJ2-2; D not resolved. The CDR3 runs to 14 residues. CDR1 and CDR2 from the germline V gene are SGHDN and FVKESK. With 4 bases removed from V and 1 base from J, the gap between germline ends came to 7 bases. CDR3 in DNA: TGTGCCAGCAGCCGTGAACTGAACACCGGGGAGCTGTTTTTT. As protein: CASSRELNTGELFF.

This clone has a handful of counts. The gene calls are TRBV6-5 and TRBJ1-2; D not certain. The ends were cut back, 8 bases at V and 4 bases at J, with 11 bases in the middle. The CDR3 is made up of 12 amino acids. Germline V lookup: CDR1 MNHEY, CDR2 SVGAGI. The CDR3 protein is CASQGRTYGYTF. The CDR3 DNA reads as TGTGCCAGCCAAGGACGGACCTATGGCTACACCTTC.

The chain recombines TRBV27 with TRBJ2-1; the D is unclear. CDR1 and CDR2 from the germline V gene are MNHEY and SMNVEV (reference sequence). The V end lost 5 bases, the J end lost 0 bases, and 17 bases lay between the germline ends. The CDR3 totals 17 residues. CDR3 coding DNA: TGTGCCAGCAGTCGCTACCCGCCACGCTTCTCCTACAATGAGCAGTTCTTC. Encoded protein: CASSRYPPRFSYNEQFF.

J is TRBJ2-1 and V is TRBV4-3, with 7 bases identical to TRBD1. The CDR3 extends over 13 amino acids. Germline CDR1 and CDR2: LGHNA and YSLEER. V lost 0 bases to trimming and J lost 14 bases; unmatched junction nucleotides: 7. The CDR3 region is CASSQENRGKKFF. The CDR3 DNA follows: TGCGCCAGCAGCCAAGAAAACAGGGGAAAAAAGTTCTTC.